This is a list of T cell receptor beta chains from one sample in a study of long-term antiretroviral therapy in people with HIV. The table came from immunoSEQ multiplex PCR; TCRdb's copy has only in-frame clones and leaves some out. The sample records 25,000 to 35,000 clones, about 87% being singletons. The sample in question was unsorted PBMCs, obtained 1.8 years after starting antiretroviral therapy. The source of these receptors is a woman between 18 and 30 years old with HIV. Both conserved end residues are part of each CDR3. Fields, in order: J gene, D gene, clone size, V gene, CDR3 DNA, CDR3 protein. A D gene is named only where the DNA matches it firmly. Part of the rows lack a size; the others show once, few, many or a class for expanded clones.

J gene: TRBJ2-3; D gene: TRBD1; clone size: .; V gene: TRBV7-3; CDR3 DNA: TGTGCCAGCAGCCCAAGGACAGGGGGTAGCACAGATACGCAGTATTTT; CDR3 protein: CASSPRTGGSTDTQYF
J gene: TRBJ2-1; D gene: .; clone size: .; V gene: TRBV6-6; CDR3 DNA: TGTGCCAGCAGTACAACAGGGAGGTCCTACAATGAGCAGTTCTTC; CDR3 protein: CASSTTGRSYNEQFF
J gene: TRBJ2-5; D gene: .; clone size: .; V gene: TRBV4-1; CDR3 DNA: TGCGCCAGCAGCCTAGGGGAGACCCAGTACTTC; CDR3 protein: CASSLGETQYF
J gene: TRBJ2-2; D gene: .; clone size: .; V gene: TRBV11-2; CDR3 DNA: TGTGCCAGCAGCTCGGTAGCCGGGGAGCTGTTTTTT; CDR3 protein: CASSSVAGELFF
J gene: TRBJ2-2; D gene: .; clone size: .; V gene: TRBV7-8; CDR3 DNA: TGTGCCAGCCCACTCCGGGGGTCCCCTGTCGGGGAGCTGTTTTTT; CDR3 protein: CASPLRGSPVGELFF
J gene: TRBJ1-3; D gene: .; clone size: .; V gene: TRBV6-1; CDR3 DNA: TGTGCCAGCAGTGAACGCCGGGGACAAGGAAACACCATATATTTT; CDR3 protein: CASSERRGQGNTIYF
J gene: TRBJ2-1; D gene: .; clone size: .; V gene: TRBV27; CDR3 DNA: TGTGCCAGCAGTACCCCCCCTCTCTACAATGAGCAGTTCTTC; CDR3 protein: CASSTPPLYNEQFF
J gene: TRBJ2-2; D gene: .; clone size: .; V gene: TRBV11-2; CDR3 DNA: TGTGCCAGCAGCCCGGGACCCGGGGAGCTGTTTTTT; CDR3 protein: CASSPGPGELFF
J gene: TRBJ2-7; D gene: .; clone size: few; V gene: TRBV19; CDR3 DNA: TGTGCCAGTAGCGGGGCCTACGAGCAGTACTTC; CDR3 protein: CASSGAYEQYF
J gene: TRBJ2-2; D gene: .; clone size: .; V gene: TRBV7-3; CDR3 DNA: TGTGCCAGCAGCTTAATGGTGGACACCGGGGAGCTGTTTTTT; CDR3 protein: CASSLMVDTGELFF
J gene: TRBJ2-4; D gene: .; clone size: .; V gene: TRBV2; CDR3 DNA: TGTGCCAGCAGAGACCTTACACGGCCGGGAAACATTCAGTACTTC; CDR3 protein: CASRDLTRPGNIQYF
J gene: TRBJ1-1; D gene: .; clone size: few; V gene: TRBV7-9; CDR3 DNA: TGTGCCAGCAACGAAAGGAACACTGAAGCTTTCTTT; CDR3 protein: CASNERNTEAFF